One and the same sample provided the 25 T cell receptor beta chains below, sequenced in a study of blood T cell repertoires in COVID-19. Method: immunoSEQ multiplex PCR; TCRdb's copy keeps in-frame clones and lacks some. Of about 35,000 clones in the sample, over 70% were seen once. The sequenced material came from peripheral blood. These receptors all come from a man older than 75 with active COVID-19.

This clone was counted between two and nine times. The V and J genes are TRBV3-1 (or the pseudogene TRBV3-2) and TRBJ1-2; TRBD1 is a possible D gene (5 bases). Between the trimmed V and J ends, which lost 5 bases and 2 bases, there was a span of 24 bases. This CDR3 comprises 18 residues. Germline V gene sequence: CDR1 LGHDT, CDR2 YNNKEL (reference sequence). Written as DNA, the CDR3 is TGTGCCAGCAGCTCAAAAGGCTCCCAGGGCCCTATCAACTATGGCTACACCTTC. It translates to CASSSKGSQGPINYGYTF.

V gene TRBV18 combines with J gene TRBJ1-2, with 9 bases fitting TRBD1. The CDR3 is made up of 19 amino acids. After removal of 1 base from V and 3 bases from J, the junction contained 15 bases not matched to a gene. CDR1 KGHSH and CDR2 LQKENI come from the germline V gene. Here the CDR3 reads CASSPQRPQNRGQDYGYTF. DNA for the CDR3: TGTGCCAGCTCACCACAGCGACCGCAAAACAGGGGGCAGGACTATGGCTACACCTTC.

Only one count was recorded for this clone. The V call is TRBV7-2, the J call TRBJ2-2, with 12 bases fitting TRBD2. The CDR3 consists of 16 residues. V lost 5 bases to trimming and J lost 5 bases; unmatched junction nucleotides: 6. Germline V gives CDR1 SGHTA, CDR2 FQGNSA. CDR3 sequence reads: CASSPPTSGRTGELFF. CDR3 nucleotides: TGTGCCAGCAGCCCACCGACTAGCGGGAGAACCGGGGAGCTGTTTTTT.

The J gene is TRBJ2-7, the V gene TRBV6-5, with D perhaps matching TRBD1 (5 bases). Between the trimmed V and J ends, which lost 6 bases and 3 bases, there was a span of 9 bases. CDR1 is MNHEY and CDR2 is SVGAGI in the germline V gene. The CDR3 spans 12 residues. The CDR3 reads CASSRVGYEQYF. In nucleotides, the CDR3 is TGTGCCAGCAGCAGGGTGGGCTACGAGCAGTACTTC.

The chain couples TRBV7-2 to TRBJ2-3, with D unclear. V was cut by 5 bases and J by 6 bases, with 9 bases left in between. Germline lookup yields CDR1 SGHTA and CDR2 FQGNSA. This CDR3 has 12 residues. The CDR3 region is CASSPARDTQYF. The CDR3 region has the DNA TGTGCCAGCAGCCCCGCTAGGGATACGCAGTATTTT.

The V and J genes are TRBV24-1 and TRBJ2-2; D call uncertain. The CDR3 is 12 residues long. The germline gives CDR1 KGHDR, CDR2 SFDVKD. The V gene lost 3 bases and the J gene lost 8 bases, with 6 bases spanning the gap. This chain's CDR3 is CATSDPLGELFF. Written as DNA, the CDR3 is TGTGCCACCAGTGATCCCCTGGGGGAGCTGTTTTTT.

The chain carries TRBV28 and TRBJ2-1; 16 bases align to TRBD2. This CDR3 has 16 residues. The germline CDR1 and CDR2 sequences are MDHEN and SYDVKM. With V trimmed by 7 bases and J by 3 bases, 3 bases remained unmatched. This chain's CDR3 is CASKGTSGRDYNEQFF. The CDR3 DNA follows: TGTGCCAGCAAGGGGACTAGCGGGAGGGACTACAATGAGCAGTTCTTC.

The CDR3 nucleotides read TGTGCCAGCAGCTACGGGGGGGCTAGCGGAGATACGCAGTATTTT. It is translated as CASSYGGASGDTQYF. The chain uses TRBV6-6 and TRBJ2-3; the match to TRBD2 covers 8 bases. V was clipped by 6 bases and J by 5 bases; unmatched bases: 10. Germline V lookup: CDR1 MNHNY, CDR2 SVGAGI (reference sequence). The CDR3 is 15 amino acids.

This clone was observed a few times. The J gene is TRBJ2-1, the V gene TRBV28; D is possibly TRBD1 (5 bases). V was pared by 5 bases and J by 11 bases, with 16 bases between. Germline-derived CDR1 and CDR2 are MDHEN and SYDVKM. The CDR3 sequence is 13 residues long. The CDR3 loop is CASSRDSRPQQFF. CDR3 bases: TGTGCCAGCAGTAGAGACAGTCGCCCTCAGCAGTTCTTC.

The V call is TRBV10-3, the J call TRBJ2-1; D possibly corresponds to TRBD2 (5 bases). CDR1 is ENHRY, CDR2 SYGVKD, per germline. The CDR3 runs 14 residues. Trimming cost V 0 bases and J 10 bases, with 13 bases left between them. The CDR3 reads CAISESTSTGEQFF. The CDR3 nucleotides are TGTGCCATCAGTGAGTCGACTTCGACGGGGGAGCAGTTCTTC.

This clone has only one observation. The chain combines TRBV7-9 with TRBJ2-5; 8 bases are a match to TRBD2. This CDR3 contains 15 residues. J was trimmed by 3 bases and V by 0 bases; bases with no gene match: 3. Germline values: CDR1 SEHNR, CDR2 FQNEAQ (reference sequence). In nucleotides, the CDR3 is TGTGCCAGCAGCTTAGCCTATAGCGGGAAAGAGACCCAGTACTTC. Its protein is CASSLAYSGKETQYF. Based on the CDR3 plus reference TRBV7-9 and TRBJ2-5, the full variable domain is DTGVSQNPRHKITKRGQNVTFRCDPISEHNRLYWYRQTLGQGPEFLTYFQNEAQLEKSRLLSDRFSAERPKGSFSTLEIQRTEQGDSAMYLCASSLAYSGKETQYFGPGTRLLVL.

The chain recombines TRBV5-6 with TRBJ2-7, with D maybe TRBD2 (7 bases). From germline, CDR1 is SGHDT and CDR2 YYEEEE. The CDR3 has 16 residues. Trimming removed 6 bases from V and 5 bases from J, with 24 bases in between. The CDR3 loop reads CASTSYGTDGGHEQYF. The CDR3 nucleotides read TGTGCCAGCACCTCTTATGGGACGGACGGGGGGCACGAGCAGTACTTC.

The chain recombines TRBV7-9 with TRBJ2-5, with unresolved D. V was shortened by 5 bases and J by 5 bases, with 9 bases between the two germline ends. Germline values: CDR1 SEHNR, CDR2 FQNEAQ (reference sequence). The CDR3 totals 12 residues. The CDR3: CASSALKETQYF. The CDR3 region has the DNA TGTGCCAGCAGCGCACTAAAGGAGACCCAGTACTTC. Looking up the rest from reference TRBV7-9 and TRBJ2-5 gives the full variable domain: DTGVSQNPRHKITKRGQNVTFRCDPISEHNRLYWYRQTLGQGPEFLTYFQNEAQLEKSRLLSDRFSAERPKGSFSTLEIQRTEQGDSAMYLCASSALKETQYFGPGTRLLVL.

CDR3 residues: CASSRDREPEAFF. The CDR3 nucleotides are TGTGCCAGCAGCCGGGACAGGGAGCCTGAAGCTTTCTTT. This sequence joins TRBV2 and TRBJ1-1, with TRBD1 matching 9 bases. Germline assignment: CDR1 SNHLY and CDR2 FYNNEI. Germline trimming cut 6 bases from V and 6 bases from J; bases unmatched to any gene: 5. The CDR3 spans 13 residues.

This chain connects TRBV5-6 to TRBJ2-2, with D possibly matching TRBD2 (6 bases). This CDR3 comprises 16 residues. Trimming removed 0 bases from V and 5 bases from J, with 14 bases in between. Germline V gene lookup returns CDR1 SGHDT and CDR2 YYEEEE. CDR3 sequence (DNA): TGTGCCAGCAGCTTGGCAGTATATCGGGGGACCGGGGAGCTGTTTTTT. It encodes CASSLAVYRGTGELFF.

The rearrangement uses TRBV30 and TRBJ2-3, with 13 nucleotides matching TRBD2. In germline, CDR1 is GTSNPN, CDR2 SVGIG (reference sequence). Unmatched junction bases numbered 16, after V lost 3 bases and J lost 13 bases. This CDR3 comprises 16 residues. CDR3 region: CAWRAPPGTSGKYEYF. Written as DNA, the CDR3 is TGTGCCTGGAGAGCTCCTCCCGGGACTAGCGGGAAATACGAGTATTTT.

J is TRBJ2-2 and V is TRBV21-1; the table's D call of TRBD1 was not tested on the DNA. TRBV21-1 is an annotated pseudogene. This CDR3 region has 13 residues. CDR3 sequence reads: CASNNPGTGELFF. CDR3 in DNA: TGTGCCAGCAATAACCCAGGAACCGGGGAGCTGTTTTTT.

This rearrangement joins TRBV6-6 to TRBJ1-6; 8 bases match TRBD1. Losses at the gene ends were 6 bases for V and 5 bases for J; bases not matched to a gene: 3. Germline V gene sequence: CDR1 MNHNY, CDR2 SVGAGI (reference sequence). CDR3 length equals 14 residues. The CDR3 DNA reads TGTGCCAGCAGGGTGACAGGGGATAATTCACCCCTCCACTTT. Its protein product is CASRVTGDNSPLHF.

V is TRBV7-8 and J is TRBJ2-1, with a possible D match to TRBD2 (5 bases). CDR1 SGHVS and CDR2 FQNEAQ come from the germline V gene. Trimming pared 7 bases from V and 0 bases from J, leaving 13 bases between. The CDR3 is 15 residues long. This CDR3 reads CASKQAVSSYNEQFF. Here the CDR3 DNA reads TGTGCCAGCAAGCAAGCGGTCAGCTCCTACAATGAGCAGTTCTTC.

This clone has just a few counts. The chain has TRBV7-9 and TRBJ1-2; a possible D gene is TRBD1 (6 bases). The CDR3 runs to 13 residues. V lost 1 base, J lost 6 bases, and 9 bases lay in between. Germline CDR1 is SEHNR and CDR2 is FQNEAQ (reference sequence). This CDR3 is CASSLEQGDGYTF. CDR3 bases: TGTGCCAGCAGCTTAGAACAGGGTGATGGCTACACCTTC.

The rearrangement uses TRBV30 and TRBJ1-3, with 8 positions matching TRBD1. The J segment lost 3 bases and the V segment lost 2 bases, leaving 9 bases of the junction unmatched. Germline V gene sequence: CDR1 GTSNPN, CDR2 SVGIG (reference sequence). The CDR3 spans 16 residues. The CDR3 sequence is CAWSLGVTGVGNTIYF. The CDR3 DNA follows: TGTGCCTGGAGTCTCGGCGTGACAGGGGTTGGAAACACCATATATTTT.

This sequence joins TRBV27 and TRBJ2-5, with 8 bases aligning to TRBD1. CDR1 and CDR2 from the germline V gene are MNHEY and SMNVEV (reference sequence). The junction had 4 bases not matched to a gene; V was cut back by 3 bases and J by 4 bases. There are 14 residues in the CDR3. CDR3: CASSLTGVGETQYF. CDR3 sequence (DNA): TGTGCCAGCAGTTTGACAGGGGTGGGAGAGACCCAGTACTTC.

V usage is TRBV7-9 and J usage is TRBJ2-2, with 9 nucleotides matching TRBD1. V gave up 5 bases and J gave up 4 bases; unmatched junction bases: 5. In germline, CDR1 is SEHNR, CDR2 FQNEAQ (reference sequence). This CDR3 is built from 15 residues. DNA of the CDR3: TGTGCCAGCAGCCGGACAGGGGTGATCACCGGGGAGCTGTTTTTT. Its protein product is CASSRTGVITGELFF. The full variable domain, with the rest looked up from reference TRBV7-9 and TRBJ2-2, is DTGVSQNPRHKITKRGQNVTFRCDPISEHNRLYWYRQTLGQGPEFLTYFQNEAQLEKSRLLSDRFSAERPKGSFSTLEIQRTEQGDSAMYLCASSRTGVITGELFFGEGSRLTVL.

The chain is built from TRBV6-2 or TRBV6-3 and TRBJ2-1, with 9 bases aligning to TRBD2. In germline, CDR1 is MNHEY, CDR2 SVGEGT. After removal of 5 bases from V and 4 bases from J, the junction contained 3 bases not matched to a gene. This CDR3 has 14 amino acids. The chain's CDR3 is CASSTLAGYNEQFF. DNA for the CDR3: TGTGCCAGCAGTACGCTAGCGGGATACAATGAGCAGTTCTTC.

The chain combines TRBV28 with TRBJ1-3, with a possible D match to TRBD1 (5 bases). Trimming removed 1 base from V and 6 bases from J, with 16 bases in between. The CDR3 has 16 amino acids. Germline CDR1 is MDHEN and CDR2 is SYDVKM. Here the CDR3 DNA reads TGTGCCAGCAGTTTATTGGCGGGGGATGGCGAAAACACCATATATTTT. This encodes CASSLLAGDGENTIYF.